These 28 T cell receptor beta chains were all obtained from the same sample, sequenced in a study of blood T cells in healthy people across ages. Alongside a J-beta primer mix, a sample-barcoded 5' primer served in a second PCR lasting 7 to 11 cycles. MiXCR, run by TCRdb on the 5' RACE reads, gives a single entry per CDR3 protein. The data show 1.2 million to 1.5 million distinct CDR3 sequences, with approximately 59% seen just once and roughly 7% held by the top ten. The specimen was blood. All receptors come from a young man in good health.

This clonotype has a handful of counts. The genes are TRBV6-1 and TRBJ2-1, with D possibly being TRBD1 (6 bases). Germline lookup yields CDR1 MNHNS and CDR2 SASEGT. CDR3 length: 16 amino acids. Trimming removed 4 bases from V and 3 bases from J, with 16 bases in between. Written as DNA, the CDR3 is TGTGCCAGCAGTGTATTGGTACAGGGTGGCTACAATGAGCAGTTCTTC. This sequence encodes CASSVLVQGGYNEQFF.

The rearrangement joins TRBV5-1 to TRBJ1-2; 10 positions agree with TRBD1. CDR3 length: 18 residues. Germline lookup yields CDR1 SGHRS and CDR2 YFSETQ. V lost 1 base, J lost 2 bases, and 11 bases stayed unmatched. As DNA, the CDR3 is TGCGCCAGCAGCTTGCCGCAGGAGGGGACAGGGGCCAACTATGGCTACACCTTC. It yields the protein CASSLPQEGTGANYGYTF. Filled out from reference TRBV5-1 and TRBJ1-2, the complete variable domain reads KAGVTQTPRYLIKTRGQQVTLSCSPISGHRSVSWYQQTPGQGLQFLFEYFSETQRNKGNFPGRFSGRQFSNSRSEMNVSTLELGDSALYLCASSLPQEGTGANYGYTFGSGTRLTVV.

The chain has TRBV24-1 and TRBJ2-7, with 7 nucleotides matching TRBD2. CDR3 length: 16 residues. The germline CDR1 and CDR2 sequences are KGHDR and SFDVKD. V shed 3 bases, J shed 1 base, and the junction held 8 bases outside the gene matches. CDR3 coding DNA: TGTGCCACCAGTGATACCCCCGCGGGAGTTTCCTACGAGCAGTACTTC. This gives the protein CATSDTPAGVSYEQYF.

This chain uses TRBV4-1 with TRBJ2-4; D is unresolved. The CDR3 covers 16 residues. CDR1 and CDR2 from the germline V gene are MGHRA and YSYEKL. The germline V and J ends were trimmed by 1 base and 0 bases, with 10 bases remaining between them. Here the CDR3 reads CASSQVSFLAKNIQYF. DNA for the CDR3: TGCGCCAGCAGCCAAGTCTCATTTCTAGCCAAAAACATTCAGTACTTC.

The chain is built from TRBV20-1 and TRBJ1-1; TRBD1 might be the D (5 bases). Germline V gives CDR1 DFQATT, CDR2 SNEGSKA (reference sequence). The CDR3 covers 14 residues. The CDR3 region has the DNA TGCAGGGCCTCGGGGGGGGTCACGAACACTGAAGCTTTCTTT. It is translated as CRASGGVTNTEAFF.

Only a few counts were recorded for this clonotype. J is TRBJ2-7 and V is TRBV27; 12 nucleotides match TRBD2. The V and J ends lost 5 bases and 4 bases, in that order; junction bases with no gene match: 6. The CDR3 contains 15 residues. Per the germline V gene, CDR1 is MNHEY and CDR2 is SMNVEV (reference sequence). The CDR3: CASSQLGLAGYEQYF. CDR3 DNA sequence: TGTGCCAGCAGTCAGCTCGGACTAGCGGGATACGAGCAGTACTTC.

The chain couples TRBV18 to TRBJ2-5; no definite D call. There are 14 residues in the CDR3. Trimming removed 1 base from V and 0 bases from J, with 6 bases in between. Germline V lookup: CDR1 KGHSH, CDR2 LQKENI. CDR3: CASSPRPHQETQYF. In nucleotides, the CDR3 is TGTGCCAGCTCACCACGCCCCCACCAAGAGACCCAGTACTTC.

This CDR3 is CASTLGHPNQPQHF. The DNA of the CDR3 is TGTGCCAGCACCTTGGGGCACCCAAATCAGCCCCAGCATTTT. The J gene is TRBJ1-5, the V gene TRBV12-3 or TRBV12-4; possibly TRBD1 for D (5 bases). With 7 bases removed from V and 4 bases from J, the gap between germline ends came to 14 bases. The CDR3 sequence is 14 residues long.

V and J are TRBV7-6 and TRBJ2-7, with D uncertain. This CDR3 is 15 amino acids long. V lost 5 bases to trimming and J lost 3 bases, with 17 bases between them. Germline assignment: CDR1 SGHVS and CDR2 FNYEAQ. The CDR3 sequence: CASSHTWGDDYEQYF. In DNA form, the CDR3 reads TGTGCCAGCAGCCATACGTGGGGTGACGACTACGAGCAGTACTTC.

The rearrangement links TRBV30 to TRBJ2-5; D remains ambiguous. The CDR3 consists of 10 residues. Deletions cut 2 bases from V and 10 bases from J, with 8 bases between. Germline V gives CDR1 GTSNPN, CDR2 SVGIG (reference sequence). The CDR3 bases are TGTGCCTGGAGTTCCCATCACCAGTACTTC. Its protein product is CAWSSHHQYF.

The chain uses TRBV6-5 and TRBJ2-4, with a tentative D call TRBD2 (5 bases). Germline V lookup: CDR1 MNHEY, CDR2 SVGAGI. With 0 bases removed from V and 3 bases from J, the gap between germline ends came to 21 bases. The CDR3 totals 19 residues. CDR3 sequence (DNA): TGTGCCAGCAGTTACTCCAGAGATTGGGCCACTGGAGGCAAAAACATTCAGTACTTC. Encoded protein: CASSYSRDWATGGKNIQYF.

The chain links TRBV25-1 to TRBJ1-6; no definite D call. CDR1 and CDR2 (germline): MGHDK, SYGVNS. CDR3 length equals 14 residues. V was cut by 6 bases and J by 6 bases, with 12 bases left in between. This CDR3 is CASREGWANSPLHF. The CDR3 nucleotides are TGTGCCAGCAGGGAAGGGTGGGCTAATTCACCCCTCCACTTT.

V gene TRBV11-2 combines with J gene TRBJ2-1; TRBD1 matches 9 bases. J lost 3 bases, V lost 5 bases, and 5 bases had no gene match. From germline, CDR1 is SGHAT and CDR2 FQNNGV. This CDR3 comprises 15 residues. Written as DNA, the CDR3 is TGTGCCAGCAGCCTAGGACAGGGGAACTACAATGAGCAGTTCTTC. It is translated as CASSLGQGNYNEQFF.

The V and J genes are TRBV28 and TRBJ1-2; a weak D match, TRBD1 (5 bases). Germline lookup yields CDR1 MDHEN and CDR2 SYDVKM. Trimming removed 8 bases at V and 0 bases at J, with 19 bases between. The CDR3 length is 16 residues. CDR3 sequence: CASAETRGNPNYGYTF. The CDR3 DNA reads TGTGCCAGCGCAGAAACCCGGGGGAATCCTAACTATGGCTACACCTTC.

CDR3 sequence reads: CASSDSQGLVNEKLFF. The CDR3, as DNA: TGCGCCAGCAGTGACTCTCAGGGTTTGGTCAATGAAAAACTGTTTTTT. The genes are TRBV10-2 and TRBJ1-4, with D maybe TRBD1 (5 bases). This CDR3 has 16 amino acids. Germline lookup yields CDR1 WSHSY and CDR2 SAAADI. The V end was cut by 3 bases, the J end by 5 bases, with 16 bases between.

The chain carries TRBV15 and TRBJ2-2; D unresolved. The germline gives CDR1 LNHNV, CDR2 YYDKDF (reference sequence). This CDR3 region has 15 residues. The germline V and J ends were trimmed by 0 bases and 6 bases, with 11 bases remaining between them. The DNA for the CDR3 is TGTGCCACCAGCAGAGATGCTCCTCCTCCCGGGGAGCTGTTTTTT. The encoded protein is CATSRDAPPPGELFF.

Written as DNA, the CDR3 is TGCGCCAGCAGCCAGACCACGGGAAACATACTGCCCCAGCATTTT. Translated, it gives CASSQTTGNILPQHF. V gene TRBV4-1 combines with J gene TRBJ1-5; D unclear. V lost 3 bases, J lost 9 bases, and 18 bases lay in between. Germline CDR1 is MGHRA and CDR2 is YSYEKL. The CDR3 extends over 15 amino acids.

This clonotype came up a few times. This rearrangement joins TRBV3-1 to TRBJ2-3; a weak D match, TRBD2 (5 bases). CDR3 length equals 14 residues. V was trimmed by 0 bases and J by 8 bases, leaving 12 bases between them. Germline V lookup: CDR1 LGHDT, CDR2 YNNKEL (reference sequence). CDR3 region: CASSQDASSRTQYF. CDR3 nucleotides: TGTGCCAGCAGCCAAGACGCTAGCTCGCGTACGCAGTATTTT.

J is TRBJ2-5 and V is TRBV12-3 or TRBV12-4; 8 bases are shared with TRBD1. CDR3 length equals 12 residues. J gave up 6 bases and V 10 bases, and 7 bases lay outside the gene matches. Written as DNA, the CDR3 is TGTGCCATCTTGACAGGGGTTCAGACCCAGTACTTC. Translated: CAILTGVQTQYF.

The rearrangement joins TRBV5-6 to TRBJ2-5; D gene uncertain. Deletions cut 3 bases from V and 1 base from J, with 7 bases between. From germline, CDR1 is SGHDT and CDR2 YYEEEE. This CDR3 is 13 amino acids long. CDR3 sequence (DNA): TGTGCCAGCAGCTGTAGCATCCAAGAGACCCAGTACTTC. Translated: CASSCSIQETQYF.

This clonotype occurred once. The junction and the germline gene differ at one end; a read error may be behind it. The V and J genes are TRBV4-2 and TRBJ2-3; D is possibly TRBD1 or TRBD2 (5 bases each). The CDR3 loop spans 16 amino acids. In germline, CDR1 is LGHNA, CDR2 YNFKEQ. In DNA form, the CDR3 reads TGTGCCAGCAGCCAAGATTTGCCCCCGGGGCCAGATACTCAGTATTTT. The encoded protein is CASSQDLPPGPDTQYF.

This clonotype was seen a handful of times. The V call is TRBV15, the J call TRBJ2-1; D may be TRBD2 (6 bases). The germline V gene has CDR1 LNHNV and CDR2 YYDKDF (reference sequence). The CDR3 consists of 12 residues. With 8 bases removed from V and 5 bases from J, the gap between germline ends came to 10 bases. In nucleotides, the CDR3 is TGTGCCACCGGACGGGGGAACAATGAGCAGTTCTTC. It specifies CATGRGNNEQFF.

The V call is TRBV7-2, the J call TRBJ1-1; tentative D call: TRBD1 (6 bases). V was clipped by 5 bases and J by 1 base, with 17 bases between them. The CDR3 has 16 amino acids. Germline V lookup: CDR1 SGHTA, CDR2 FQGNSA. CDR3 bases: TGTGCCAGCAGCCCTAGTTGGGGGGGCGCGAACACTGAAGCTTTCTTT. This sequence encodes CASSPSWGGANTEAFF.

The chain recombines TRBV27 with TRBJ2-5; D perhaps matches TRBD2 (6 bases). Germline CDR1 MNHEY, CDR2 SMNVEV (reference sequence). The CDR3 is 14 residues long. Trimming removed 3 bases from V and 8 bases from J, with 16 bases in between. The CDR3: CASSLWGVADTQYF. The CDR3 region has the DNA TGTGCCAGCAGTTTGTGGGGGGTTGCGGACACCCAGTACTTC.

The chain uses TRBV3-1 and TRBJ1-2; D gene uncertain. CDR3 length equals 15 residues. Deletions cut 0 bases from V and 4 bases from J, with 12 bases between. Germline V gives CDR1 LGHDT, CDR2 YNNKEL (reference sequence). CDR3 amino acids: CASSQDRRTFYGYTF. CDR3 sequence (DNA): TGTGCCAGCAGCCAAGATCGGCGCACCTTCTATGGCTACACCTTC.

This clonotype was observed a few times. The chain uses TRBV29-1 and TRBJ1-1; no clear D. The CDR3 contains 13 residues. The V and J ends lost 6 bases and 4 bases respectively, with 15 bases between them. Germline V gives CDR1 SQVTM, CDR2 ANQGSEA. CDR3 bases: TGCAGCGTGTCCCGGCGCCTTACCACTGAAGCTTTCTTT. Translating it yields CSVSRRLTTEAFF.

The chain employs TRBV6-2 or TRBV6-3 and TRBJ2-2; 8 nucleotides match TRBD1. Germline V gene data show CDR1 as MNHEY and CDR2 as SVGEGT. V dropped 5 bases and J dropped 2; count of bases not matched to a gene: 13. The CDR3 consists of 18 residues. CDR3 in amino acids: CASSGGRLGTGNTGELFF. The CDR3 DNA is TGTGCCAGCAGTGGGGGCCGCCTCGGGACAGGCAACACCGGGGAGCTGTTTTTT.

The chain carries TRBV7-9 and TRBJ2-7; 7 positions agree with TRBD1. Trimming removed 5 bases from V and 3 bases from J; junction bases left unmatched: 10. This CDR3 comprises 15 residues. Germline values: CDR1 SEHNR, CDR2 FQNEAQ (reference sequence). The CDR3 sequence is CASSPKDRNVYEQYF. The CDR3 DNA follows: TGTGCCAGCAGCCCTAAGGACAGGAACGTCTACGAGCAGTACTTC.